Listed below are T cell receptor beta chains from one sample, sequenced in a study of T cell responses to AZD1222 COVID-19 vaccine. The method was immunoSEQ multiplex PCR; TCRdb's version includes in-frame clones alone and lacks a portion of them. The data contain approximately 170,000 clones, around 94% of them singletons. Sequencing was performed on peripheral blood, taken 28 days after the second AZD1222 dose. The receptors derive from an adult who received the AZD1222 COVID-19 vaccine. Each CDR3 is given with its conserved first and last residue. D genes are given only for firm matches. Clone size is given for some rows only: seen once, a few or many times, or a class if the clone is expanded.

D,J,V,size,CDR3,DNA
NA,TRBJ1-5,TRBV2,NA,CASSVGTVNQPQHF,TGTGCCAGCAGTGTAGGGACGGTAAATCAGCCCCAGCATTTT
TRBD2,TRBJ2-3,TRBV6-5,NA,CASSYSSGLAYDTQYF,TGTGCCAGCAGTTACTCGAGTGGACTAGCGTATGATACGCAGTATTTT
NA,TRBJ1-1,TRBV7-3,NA,CASSLNDQNTEAFF,TGTGCCAGCAGCTTGAATGACCAGAACACTGAAGCTTTCTTT
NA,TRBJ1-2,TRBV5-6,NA,CASSYRGSGYTF,TGTGCCAGCAGCTATCGGGGATCTGGCTACACCTTC
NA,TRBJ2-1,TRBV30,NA,CAGRHNEQFF,TGTGCCGGCCGGCACAATGAGCAGTTCTTC
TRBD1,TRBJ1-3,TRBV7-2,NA,CASSRGQSSGNTIYF,TGTGCCAGCAGCAGGGGACAGTCCTCTGGAAACACCATATATTTT
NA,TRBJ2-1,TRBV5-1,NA,CASSFDSYNEQFF,TGCGCCAGCAGCTTTGACAGTTACAATGAGCAGTTCTTC
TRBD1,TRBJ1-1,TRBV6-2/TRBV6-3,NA,CASSFPGGGTEAFF,TGTGCCAGCAGTTTCCCAGGGGGCGGCACTGAAGCTTTCTTT
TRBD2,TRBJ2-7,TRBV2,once,CASSVSTSGSSYEQYF,TGTGCCAGCAGCGTTTCGACTAGCGGGAGCTCCTACGAGCAGTACTTC
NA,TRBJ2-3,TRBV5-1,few,CASSTDRDTQYF,TGCGCCAGCAGCACGGACCGAGATACGCAGTATTTT
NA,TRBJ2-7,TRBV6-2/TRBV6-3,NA,CASSAPGYEQYF,TGTGCCAGCAGTGCCCCGGGGTACGAGCAGTACTTC
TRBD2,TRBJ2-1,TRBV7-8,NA,CASSLLAGIPGGQFF,TGTGCCAGCAGCCTACTAGCGGGGATCCCTGGTGGGCAGTTCTTC
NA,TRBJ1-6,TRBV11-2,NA,CASSLGRRANSPLHF,TGTGCCAGCAGCTTAGGACGCAGGGCGAATTCACCCCTCCACTTT
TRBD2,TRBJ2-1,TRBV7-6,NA,CASSKRTSGDYNEQFF,TGTGCCAGCAGCAAGAGGACTAGCGGGGATTACAATGAGCAGTTCTTC
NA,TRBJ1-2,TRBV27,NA,CASRGRGIGGYTF,TGTGCCAGCAGGGGCCGGGGAATCGGTGGCTACACCTTC
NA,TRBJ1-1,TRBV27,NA,CASSPFGGPAEAFF,TGTGCCAGCAGTCCCTTTGGGGGGCCGGCTGAAGCTTTCTTT
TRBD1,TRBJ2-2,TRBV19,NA,CASSMRGQGNTGELFF,TGTGCCAGTAGTATGAGGGGACAGGGAAACACCGGGGAGCTGTTTTTT
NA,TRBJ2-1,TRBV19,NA,CASSITASRRTYNEQFF,TGTGCCAGTAGTATAACGGCTAGCAGAAGAACCTACAATGAGCAGTTCTTC
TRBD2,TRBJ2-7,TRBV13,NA,CASSRTGTSESYEQYF,TGTGCCAGCAGCAGAACCGGGACTAGCGAATCCTACGAGCAGTACTTC
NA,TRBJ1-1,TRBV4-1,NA,CASSPTNGDLRRAFF,TGCGCCAGCAGCCCCACGAACGGGGACCTGAGACGAGCTTTCTTT
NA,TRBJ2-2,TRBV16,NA,CASSQSNTGELFF,TGTGCCAGCAGCCAATCAAACACCGGGGAGCTGTTTTTT
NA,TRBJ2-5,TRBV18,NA,CASSQQRQETQYF,TGTGCCAGCTCACAACAGCGTCAAGAGACCCAGTACTTC
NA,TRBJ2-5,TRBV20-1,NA,CSAGSNAQYF,TGCAGTGCTGGTTCAAACGCACAGTACTTC
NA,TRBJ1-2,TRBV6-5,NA,CASSFGRLYGYTF,TGTGCCAGCAGTTTTGGGAGACTCTATGGCTACACCTTC
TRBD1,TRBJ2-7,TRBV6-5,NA,CASRQGMAYEQYF,TGTGCCAGTAGACAGGGGATGGCCTACGAGCAGTACTTC
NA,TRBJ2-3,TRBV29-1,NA,CSATDGTDTQYF,TGCAGCGCCACCGATGGCACAGATACGCAGTATTTT
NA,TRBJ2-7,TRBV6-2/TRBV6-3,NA,CASSNSVYEQYF,TGTGCCAGCAGTAACTCGGTTTACGAGCAGTACTTC
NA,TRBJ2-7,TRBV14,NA,CASSQDHGYEQYF,TGTGCCAGCAGCCAAGATCACGGATACGAGCAGTACTTC
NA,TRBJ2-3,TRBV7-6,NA,CASSLGSAYYSTDTQYF,TGTGCCAGCAGCTTAGGCTCGGCCTACTATAGCACAGATACGCAGTATTTT
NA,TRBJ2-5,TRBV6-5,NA,CASSYTRDRSETQYF,TGTGCCAGCAGTTACACCAGAGACAGGAGTGAGACCCAGTACTTC
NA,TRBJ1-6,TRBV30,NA,CAWSVQLRSPLHF,TGTGCCTGGAGTGTACAACTCAGGTCACCCCTCCACTTT
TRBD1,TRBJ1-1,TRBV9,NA,CASSAQTGRAFF,TGTGCCAGCAGCGCCCAGACAGGGCGAGCTTTCTTT
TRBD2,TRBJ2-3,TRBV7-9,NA,CASSFPGLAGAFLSDTQYF,TGTGCCAGCAGCTTTCCCGGACTAGCGGGAGCTTTCCTATCAGATACGCAGTATTTT
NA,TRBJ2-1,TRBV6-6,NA,CASSYSTYNEQFF,TGTGCCAGCAGTTACTCGACGTACAATGAGCAGTTCTTC
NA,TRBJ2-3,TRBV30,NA,CAFLPVTHYTDTQYF,TGTGCCTTCTTACCCGTAACCCATTACACAGATACGCAGTATTTT
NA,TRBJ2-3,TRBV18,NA,CASSHPDTDTQYF,TGTGCCAGCTCCCACCCAGACACAGATACGCAGTATTTT
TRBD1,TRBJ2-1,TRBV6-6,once,CASRRGQVAYNEQFF,TGTGCCAGCAGGCGGGGACAGGTCGCCTACAATGAGCAGTTCTTC
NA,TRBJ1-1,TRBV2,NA,CASSESGMNTEAFF,TGTGCCAGCAGTGAGTCGGGTATGAACACTGAAGCTTTCTTT
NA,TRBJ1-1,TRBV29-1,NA,CSVPIRGFDTEAFF,TGCAGCGTTCCTATACGGGGGTTCGACACTGAAGCTTTCTTT
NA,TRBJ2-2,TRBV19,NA,CASSPRAGELFF,TGTGCCAGTAGCCCCCGCGCCGGGGAGCTGTTTTTT
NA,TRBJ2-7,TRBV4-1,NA,CASSQGPGGPYEQYF,TGCGCCAGCAGCCAAGGTCCCGGGGGGCCCTACGAGCAGTACTTC
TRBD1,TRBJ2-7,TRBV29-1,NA,CSVWAGGGYEQYF,TGCAGCGTTTGGGCAGGGGGCGGGTACGAGCAGTACTTC
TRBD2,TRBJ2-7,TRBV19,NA,CASTPGLAGGVGKYF,TGTGCCAGTACCCCGGGACTAGCGGGCGGCGTGGGGAAGTACTTC
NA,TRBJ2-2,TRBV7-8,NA,CASSFLESNTGELFF,TGTGCCAGCAGCTTTCTGGAGTCGAACACCGGGGAGCTGTTTTTT
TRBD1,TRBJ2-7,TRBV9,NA,CASSGGGTGVYEQYF,TGTGCCAGCAGCGGAGGGGGGACAGGGGTCTACGAGCAGTACTTC
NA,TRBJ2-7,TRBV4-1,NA,CASSKGGGSNYEQYF,TGCGCCAGCAGCAAGGGGGGGGGTTCGAACTACGAGCAGTACTTC
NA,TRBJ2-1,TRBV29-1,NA,CSARGPFGNEQFF,TGCAGCGCCAGGGGCCCCTTTGGGAATGAGCAGTTCTTC
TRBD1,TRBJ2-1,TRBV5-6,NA,CASSLYFRGRNEQFF,TGTGCCAGCAGCTTGTATTTCAGGGGGCGGAATGAGCAGTTCTTC
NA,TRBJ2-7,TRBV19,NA,CASSRSTSSYEQYF,TGTGCCAGTAGTAGGTCTACCAGCTCCTACGAGCAGTACTTC
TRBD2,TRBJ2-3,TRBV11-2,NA,CASESGTSHGEDTQYF,TGTGCCAGCGAGTCCGGGACTAGCCACGGGGAAGATACGCAGTATTTT
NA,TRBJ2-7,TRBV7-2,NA,CASSLDPTGRHYEQYF,TGTGCCAGCAGCTTAGACCCCACCGGGCGTCACTACGAGCAGTACTTC
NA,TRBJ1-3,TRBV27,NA,CASSSADSGNTIYF,TGTGCCAGCAGTTCTGCGGACTCTGGAAACACCATATATTTT
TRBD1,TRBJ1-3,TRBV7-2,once,CASSSWTGAGNTIYF,TGTGCCAGCAGCTCGTGGACAGGGGCTGGAAACACCATATATTTT
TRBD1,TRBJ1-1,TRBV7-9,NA,CASSWGQGSEAFF,TGTGCCAGCAGCTGGGGACAGGGAAGTGAAGCTTTCTTT
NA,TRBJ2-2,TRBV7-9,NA,CASPPRETVNTGELFF,TGTGCCAGCCCCCCCCGGGAAACCGTGAACACCGGGGAGCTGTTTTTT
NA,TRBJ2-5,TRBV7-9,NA,CASSPGVYQETQYF,TGTGCCAGCAGCCCCGGAGTTTACCAAGAGACCCAGTACTTC
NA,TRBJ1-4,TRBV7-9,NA,CASSLEKGSLTTNEKLFF,TGTGCCAGCAGCTTAGAAAAGGGTAGTTTAACAACTAATGAAAAACTGTTTTTT
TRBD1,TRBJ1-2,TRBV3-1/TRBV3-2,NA,CASSQDLRDRCANYGYTF,TGTGCCAGCAGCCAAGATCTCAGGGACAGGTGTGCTAACTATGGCTACACCTTC
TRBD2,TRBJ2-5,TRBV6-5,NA,CASSWGGTQRNQYF,TGTGCCAGCAGTTGGGGGGGGACCCAAAGAAACCAGTACTTC